These 21 T cell receptor beta chains were sequenced from one sample in a study of early T cells in non-severe SARS-CoV-2 infection. MiXCR, run by TCRdb on the 5' RACE reads, gives a single entry per CDR3 protein. In the table there are 80,000 to 100,000 distinct CDR3 sequences, about 15% of which are singletons. The specimen was whole blood. The receptors originated from an adult who was a healthcare worker with PCR-confirmed SARS-CoV-2 infection or an uninfected control (not recorded which).

The chain has TRBV12-3 or TRBV12-4 and TRBJ1-1; TRBD1 aligns across 8 bases. This CDR3 contains 13 residues. After removal of 8 bases from V and 5 bases from J, the junction contained 7 bases not matched to a gene. The CDR3 loop reads CASEGQARTEAFF. The CDR3 DNA follows: TGTGCCAGCGAGGGACAGGCGCGGACTGAAGCTTTCTTT.

In its sample, this clonotype was seen many times. This rearrangement joins TRBV7-6 to TRBJ2-1; 8 nucleotides match TRBD1. This CDR3 contains 14 residues. The trim removed 6 bases at V and 5 bases at J, leaving 6 bases unmatched. Germline lookup yields CDR1 SGHVS and CDR2 FNYEAQ. The CDR3: CASSRDRTDNEQFF. CDR3 nucleotide sequence: TGTGCCAGCAGTCGGGACAGGACGGACAATGAGCAGTTCTTC.

Only a few counts were recorded for this clonotype. The rearrangement uses TRBV20-1 and TRBJ2-3; D remains unclear. CDR3 length equals 12 residues. V lost 2 bases, J lost 2 bases, and 5 bases lay in between. Germline CDR1 and CDR2: DFQATT and SNEGSKA (reference sequence). The CDR3 sequence: CSARPHTDTQYF. DNA of the CDR3: TGCAGTGCTAGACCTCACACAGATACGCAGTATTTT.

This clonotype was recorded a few times. The chain links TRBV29-1 to TRBJ2-7; 7 bases align to TRBD1. In germline, CDR1 is SQVTM, CDR2 ANQGSEA. This CDR3 has 11 residues. Unmatched junction bases numbered 7, after V lost 3 bases and J lost 11 bases. Written as DNA, the CDR3 is TGCAGCGTTGAGAGGGGACAGCGGAAGTACTTC. As protein: CSVERGQRKYF.

The rearrangement uses TRBV4-1 and TRBJ2-7, with 7 nucleotides matching TRBD2. Germline values: CDR1 MGHRA, CDR2 YSYEKL. V dropped 4 bases and J dropped 0; count of bases not matched to a gene: 9. The CDR3 totals 16 residues. CDR3 loop: CASSPGGEGSSYEQYF. DNA for the CDR3: TGCGCCAGCAGCCCAGGTGGGGAGGGAAGCTCCTACGAGCAGTACTTC.

This clonotype was detected only a few times. The V and J genes are TRBV20-1 and TRBJ2-3; D is uncertain. The CDR3 covers 12 residues. Germline CDR1 and CDR2: DFQATT and SNEGSKA (reference sequence). Trimming removed 5 bases from V and 0 bases from J, with 6 bases in between. The DNA of the CDR3 is TGCAGTGCTCCTGAAAGCACAGATACGCAGTATTTT. Protein: CSAPESTDTQYF.

This chain joins TRBV27 and TRBJ2-7, with D perhaps matching TRBD1 or TRBD2 (7 bases each). The germline CDR1 and CDR2 sequences are MNHEY and SMNVEV (reference sequence). Trimming shortened V by 7 bases and J by 2 bases, and 18 bases separated the two germline ends. CDR3 length: 15 residues. CDR3 bases: TGTGCCAGCACCCCAGCGGGGACAGACCCCTACGAGCAGTACTTC. Translated, it gives CASTPAGTDPYEQYF.

The gene calls are TRBV6-5 and TRBJ1-1; a weak D match, TRBD1 (6 bases). The CDR3 length is 14 residues. The germline CDR1 and CDR2 sequences are MNHEY and SVGAGI. Trimming removed 6 bases at V and 5 bases at J, with 16 bases between. For the CDR3, the DNA is TGTGCCAGCAGCCCACAGGGTTTAAGAACTGAAGCTTTCTTT. As protein: CASSPQGLRTEAFF.

A few counts support this clonotype. CDR3 loop: CASSRSGGVGELFF. DNA for the CDR3: TGTGCCAGCAGCCGAAGCGGGGGGGTCGGGGAGCTGTTTTTT. This chain joins TRBV3-1 and TRBJ2-2; 10 nucleotides agree with TRBD2. Trimming removed 4 bases from V and 7 bases from J; junction bases left unmatched: 3. CDR1 LGHDT and CDR2 YNNKEL come from the germline V gene (reference sequence). This CDR3 has 14 amino acids.

The gene calls are TRBV5-6 and TRBJ2-7; 8 nucleotides match TRBD1. J lost 1 base, V lost 3 bases, and 6 bases had no gene match. The CDR3 spans 15 residues. CDR1 is SGHDT, CDR2 YYEEEE, per germline. CDR3 sequence reads: CASSYIDRGSYEQYF. DNA of the CDR3: TGTGCCAGCAGCTATATAGACAGGGGATCCTACGAGCAGTACTTC.

Many counts were recorded for this clonotype. The V gene is TRBV7-9, the J gene TRBJ1-3; 8 positions agree with TRBD1. Germline trimming cut 5 bases from V and 3 bases from J; bases unmatched to any gene: 9. Germline V gene data show CDR1 as SEHNR and CDR2 as FQNEAQ (reference sequence). CDR3 length: 16 residues. This CDR3 is CASSPWSRGLGNTIYF. The CDR3 bases are TGTGCCAGCAGCCCATGGTCCAGGGGGCTTGGAAACACCATATATTTT.

This chain joins TRBV5-1 and TRBJ2-7; 7 bases fit TRBD1. The CDR3 consists of 15 residues. In germline, CDR1 is SGHRS, CDR2 YFSETQ. J gave up 1 base and V 4 bases, and 8 bases lay outside the gene matches. The CDR3 bases are TGCGCCAGCAGCCCAAGGCCGGGACAGTCCTACGAGCAGTACTTC. It encodes CASSPRPGQSYEQYF.

There are many counts of this clonotype. The chain uses TRBV7-8 and TRBJ2-2, with D hard to call. CDR1 and CDR2 from the germline V gene are SGHVS and FQNEAQ. This CDR3 has 14 residues. V was shortened by 1 base and J by 0 bases, with 3 bases between the two germline ends. The CDR3 nucleotides are TGTGCCAGCAGCTTAGAGTCGAACACCGGGGAGCTGTTTTTT. Its translation: CASSLESNTGELFF.

This clonotype occurred many times. The chain carries TRBV11-1 and TRBJ2-7; 8 positions agree with TRBD1. Germline trimming cut 4 bases from V and 5 bases from J; bases unmatched to any gene: 4. Germline lookup yields CDR1 SGHAT and CDR2 FQDESV (reference sequence). The CDR3 extends over 13 amino acids. CDR3 nucleotide sequence: TGTGCCAGCAGCTCCGGACAGGGCAACGAGCAGTACTTC. Translation gives CASSSGQGNEQYF.

Only a few counts were recorded for this clonotype. J is TRBJ2-5 and V is TRBV10-3; D call uncertain. Trimming took 0 bases from V and 3 from J, leaving 2 bases between them. The CDR3 has 12 residues. Germline CDR1 ENHRY, CDR2 SYGVKD. Written as DNA, the CDR3 is TGTGCCATCAGTGAGTCAGAAGAGACCCAGTACTTC. Amino acids: CAISESEETQYF.

The rearrangement uses TRBV25-1 and TRBJ2-3, with TRBD2 identical over 9 bases. Germline lookup yields CDR1 MGHDK and CDR2 SYGVNS. Losses at the gene ends were 3 bases for V and 2 bases for J; bases not matched to a gene: 3. This CDR3 has 15 amino acids. The DNA for the CDR3 is TGTGCCAGCAGTGAGGTAGCGGGGGTCACAGATACGCAGTATTTT. It yields the protein CASSEVAGVTDTQYF.

This clonotype was seen only a few times. The gene calls are TRBV6-5 and TRBJ1-2, with a weak D call TRBD1 (6 bases). V lost 6 bases, J lost 4 bases, and 15 bases lay in between. CDR1 MNHEY and CDR2 SVGAGI come from the germline V gene. The CDR3 runs 14 residues. CDR3 region: CASRPGGGPYGYTF. CDR3 DNA sequence: TGTGCCAGCAGACCCGGCGGGGGGCCCTATGGCTACACCTTC.

The chain uses TRBV7-9 and TRBJ2-3; the D gene is possibly TRBD2 (6 bases). The CDR3 is 17 amino acids. In germline, CDR1 is SEHNR, CDR2 FQNEAQ (reference sequence). Trimming removed 6 bases at V and 5 bases at J, with 24 bases between. CDR3 protein: CASRRWGPLEGGDTQYF. CDR3 DNA sequence: TGTGCCAGCAGGAGATGGGGACCTCTGGAGGGCGGAGATACGCAGTATTTT.

The sample holds a few counts of this clonotype. The rearrangement joins TRBV15 to TRBJ2-5; the D gene is possibly TRBD1 (6 bases). Trimming shortened V by 7 bases and J by 2 bases, and 17 bases separated the two germline ends. This CDR3 has 15 residues. The germline V gene encodes CDR1 LNHNV and CDR2 YYDKDF (reference sequence). CDR3 protein: CATMGAAEVQETQYF. CDR3 nucleotides: TGTGCCACCATGGGGGCGGCGGAGGTACAAGAGACCCAGTACTTC.

This clonotype has at least ten counts. The genes are TRBV6-5 and TRBJ1-5; no reliable D call. V shed 6 bases and J shed 0 bases, with 24 bases lying between them. CDR1 and CDR2 from the germline V gene are MNHEY and SVGAGI. The CDR3 totals 19 residues. The CDR3 DNA reads TGTGCCAGCAGCTCGACCTTCAATCCAGGACGGTTTAGCAATCAGCCCCAGCATTTT. Translating gives CASSSTFNPGRFSNQPQHF.

The rearrangement links TRBV28 to TRBJ1-4, with D possibly being TRBD1 (6 bases). The ends were cut back, 6 bases at V and 2 bases at J, with 10 bases in the middle. CDR3 size: 14 residues. The germline CDR1 and CDR2 sequences are MDHEN and SYDVKM. The CDR3 sequence is CASSRTDTNEKLFF. For the CDR3, the DNA is TGTGCCAGCAGCCGGACAGATACTAATGAAAAACTGTTTTTT.